The clone carrying this T cell receptor beta chain was seen more than once but under ten times. Its antigen is undetermined. The data originate from a study of response to subunit inactivated influenza vaccine. Study-wide points: The authors put forward the suggestion that each seasonal influenza vaccination may bring in only a limited number of new T cells.

Per the germline V gene, CDR1 is DFQATT and CDR2 is SNEGSKA (reference sequence). CDR3 length: 16 residues. V shed 6 bases and J 7 bases; nucleotides not matched to a gene: 17. TCRdb called the RT-PCR reads again in MiXCR, with one record for every CDR3 protein. The data contain under 550,000 distinct CDR3 sequences, approximately 6.9% of them singletons. The input for sequencing was PBMCs from blood, taken about 24 months after vaccination. This receptor was taken from a man between 50 and 75 years old who received an inactivated influenza vaccine. This chain links TRBV20-1 with TRBJ2-1; 8 bases agree with TRBD1. The chain's CDR3 is CSAPGQGPKDANEQFF. The CDR3 nucleotides are TGCAGTGCCCCCGGACAGGGCCCTAAGGACGCGAATGAGCAGTTCTTC.